This TCR beta chain was identified during a study of early T cells in non-severe SARS-CoV-2 infection. General study results and limits: Anti-spike CD8 responses were favored by VDJdb matching, which missed private and CD4 specificities.

Germline CDR1 is DFQATT and CDR2 is SNEGSKA (reference sequence). CDR3 length equals 15 residues. With V trimmed by 3 bases and J by 6 bases, 7 bases remained unmatched. Individual cDNA molecules received unique molecular identifiers. TCRdb re-derived calls from the 5' RACE reads in MiXCR, one entry per CDR3 protein. The table has tens of thousands of distinct CDR3 sequences, 5% to 6.5% seen once. Many counts were recorded for this clonotype. Its target is unknown. Sample: whole blood. The V call is TRBV20-1, the J call TRBJ1-6; 8 bases map to TRBD1. The clonotype was recovered from an adult who was a healthcare worker with PCR-confirmed SARS-CoV-2 infection or an uninfected control (not recorded which). The CDR3 coding sequence is TGCAGTGCTAGTCTGGGACAGGATTTTAATTCACCCCTCCACTTT. Translation: CSASLGQDFNSPLHF.